This record concerns one T cell receptor beta chain sequence. The sample comes from a study of blood T cell repertoires in COVID-19. Overall study context: Material from acute and convalescent COVID-19 was sourced from the United States, Italy and Spain. The analysed material was cDNA or gDNA that came from T cells, B-cell-depleted T cells, or PBMCs.

As handled by the study authors: How many nucleated cells were present was estimated from reference gene primer amplification. Libraries were prepared by immunoSEQ multiplex PCR; TCRdb keeps only in-frame clonotypes and omits some of them. V, J and clone size are those of that table, while D and trimming were read from the DNA. This sample yields about 110,000 clones, of which roughly 83% are seen a single time; nearly 0.85% belongs to the top ten. Trimming pared 4 bases from V and 2 bases from J, leaving 11 bases between. Germline V CDR1 and CDR2: KGHSH, LQKENI. The CDR3 runs to 14 residues. This receptor was obtained from a woman between 65 and 79 years old with acute or convalescent COVID-19. The chain has TRBV18 and TRBJ1-1; possible D gene TRBD1, 5 bases. Sample: peripheral blood. CDR3 DNA: TGTGCCAGCTCACAGGGGAGGGAAAACACTGAAGCTTTCTTT. The encoded protein is CASSQGRENTEAFF.